Described below is a single TCR beta chain sequence and its context. Its antigen has not been determined. Base qualities are not at hand, and no much larger clone is one base apart. V and J are trimmed by 6 bases and 6 bases, and the gene matches miss 11 bases of the junction. CDR1 and CDR2 were assigned from the germline V gene as MNHNS and SASEGT. The CDR3 goes from the cysteine to the phenylalanine over 14 residues. The only DNA kept is the CDR3, 42 bases in frame from the first base. Synthesis of TCR cDNA relied on 5'RACE template switching, a step that introduced a universal primer site along with unique molecular identifiers. Priming for cDNA synthesis came from both the TCR alpha and TCR beta constant segments. Two PCR steps were used to amplify libraries, with sample barcodes and sequencing adapters being added in the second step. Sequencing of libraries was performed on Illumina HiSeq 2500 (2x100 bp) or NovaSeq (2x150 bp). As for the original processing: MIGEC was used to demultiplex reads and collapse the reads into UMI consensus sequences, and MiXCR was used for V(D)J alignment. Vaccine-responding clonotypes were identified with edgeR using replicate PBMC samples, with FDR below 0.01 and a log2 fold change above 5 up to day 15 being required. Each bulk clonotype received a CD4 or CD8 identity based on whether the sequenced CD4 or CD8 repertoire contained that clonotype at higher abundance. TCRdb applied fastp at Q25 and MiXCR to the public reads, then kept only in-frame beta chains. Each CDR3 protein appears once, grouped with its most common genes and DNA. Clone size and V and J calls follow TCRdb, not the original study. For this sample there are under 600,000 distinct CDR3 sequences; about a fifth appear just once. The leading ten clones occupy roughly 16% of the sample.

The meaning of the sample's treatment or condition label: live attenuated yellow fever vaccine strain. At every blood-draw timepoint, two biological replicates of bulk PBMCs were collected. A standard Ficoll-Paque protocol was used to isolate PBMCs from peripheral blood. RNA was extracted with TriZol from bulk PBMCs, CD4 and CD8 fractions, and dextramer-positive and dextramer-negative fractions. These data are taken from a study of T cells after yellow fever vaccination (dated by TCRdb to the late 2010s). At the level of the whole study: Libraries from fractions with low cell numbers were prepared with the SMART-Seq v4 Ultra Low Input RNA kit. To follow T-cell clones before and after both primary and booster YFV17D yellow fever vaccination, bulk TCR alpha and beta repertoires underwent longitudinal sequencing. The cohort comprised two healthy male donors, one aged 18 to 30 and one aged 30 to 40 years. Blood was drawn at multiple timepoints before and after primary and secondary immunization, with bulk PBMC replicates and cell subsets isolated.

Study-level results and caveats: Because abundant contaminating clonotypes from the bulk population could be contained in FACS-sorted repertoires, computational filtering was required. Because only two donors were included in the study, the extent to which the findings can be generalized is limited. The secondary T-cell response was weaker than the primary response but faster, peaking on day 5 instead of day 15. After the booster, most of the clones that had expanded following primary vaccination were detected again (just under 97% of CD4 and around 88% of CD8), which suggests that memory was broadly maintained. A small fraction of clonotypes appeared in both the CD4 and CD8 compartments, likely as a result of convergent recombination.

The input for sequencing was PBMCs, taken 21 days after the first yellow fever vaccination. Recombination joined TRBV6-1 with TRBJ2-7; 7 central nucleotides agree with TRBD1. This sequence was found in a man aged 18-30 years who received the YFV17D yellow fever vaccine. The CDR3 sequence is CASRRQGGWFEQYF. The DNA sequence reads TGTGCCAGCAGGAGACAGGGCGGTTGGTTCGAGCAGTACTTC.